The next 13 T cell receptor beta chains were all read from a single sample in a study of blood T cell repertoires in COVID-19. TCRdb's copy holds only in-frame clones and misses some; the assay was immunoSEQ multiplex PCR. The data contain 250,000 to 400,000 clones, roughly 90% of them singletons. The sequenced material came from PBMCs or T cells enriched from blood (not recorded which). The receptors here all came from a man aged 55 to 70 who had recovered from COVID-19.

CDR3 in amino acids: CASSSLQGRNEQFF. CDR3 in DNA: TGTGCCAGCAGTTCGTTACAGGGCCGCAATGAGCAGTTCTTC. The V and J genes are TRBV27 and TRBJ2-1; perhaps TRBD1 as D (6 bases). CDR3 length equals 14 residues. Trimming left V 4 bases short and J 6 bases short, with 13 bases between. Germline CDR1 MNHEY, CDR2 SMNVEV (reference sequence).

In DNA form, the CDR3 reads TGTGCCAGCAGTCTCCGGACAGCTAGCTCCTACAATGAGCAGTTCTTC. Encoded protein: CASSLRTASSYNEQFF. The gene calls are TRBV5-6 and TRBJ2-1, with D perhaps matching TRBD1 (6 bases). This CDR3 contains 16 residues. The V gene lost 5 bases and the J gene lost 0 bases, with 15 bases spanning the gap. Looked up from germline, CDR1 is SGHDT and CDR2 is YYEEEE.

The chain employs TRBV9 and TRBJ2-2; 13 positions agree with TRBD2. V shed 3 bases, J shed 1 base, and the junction held 9 bases outside the gene matches. This CDR3 is 19 amino acids long. CDR1 SGDLS and CDR2 YYNGEE come from the germline V gene. DNA for the CDR3: TGTGCCAGCAGCGCACGACCGAGACTAGCGGGGGGGAACACCGGGGAGCTGTTTTTT. Translation gives CASSARPRLAGGNTGELFF.

The chain couples TRBV27 to TRBJ1-2; the D gene is possibly TRBD1 (5 bases). V lost 8 bases, J lost 5 bases, and 12 bases lay in between. This CDR3 contains 12 residues. Germline CDR1 and CDR2: MNHEY and SMNVEV (reference sequence). The CDR3 here is CASWGGNYGYTF. The CDR3 DNA follows: TGTGCCAGCTGGGGGGGTAATTATGGCTACACCTTC.

The V call is TRBV3-1 (or the pseudogene TRBV3-2), the J call TRBJ1-1, with D possibly TRBD1 on 5 matching bases. Trimming cost V 5 bases and J 4 bases, with 17 bases left between them. The germline V gene has CDR1 LGHDT and CDR2 YNNKEL (reference sequence). The CDR3 is 15 amino acids. The CDR3 sequence: CASSTRGGVSTEAFF. The DNA of the CDR3 is TGTGCCAGCAGCACCCGGGGAGGGGTGAGCACTGAAGCTTTCTTT.

This clone was seen just once. The V gene is TRBV9, the J gene TRBJ2-6; 8 nucleotides agree with TRBD1. Per the germline V gene, CDR1 is SGDLS and CDR2 is YYNGEE. The CDR3 is 19 amino acids. J was trimmed by 4 bases and V by 0 bases; bases with no gene match: 12. CDR3 sequence reads: CASSVVSWDRLSGANVLTF. The CDR3 DNA follows: TGTGCCAGCAGCGTAGTGTCTTGGGACAGGTTATCCGGGGCCAACGTCCTGACTTTC.

The gene calls are TRBV4-1 and TRBJ1-2; 9 bases fit TRBD1. Trimming removed 2 bases from V and 4 bases from J; junction bases left unmatched: 8. Germline values: CDR1 MGHRA, CDR2 YSYEKL. The length of the CDR3 is 16 residues. This chain's CDR3 is CASSQTPGTGIYGYTF. The CDR3 DNA sequence: TGCGCCAGCAGCCAAACTCCCGGGACAGGGATCTATGGCTACACCTTC.

CDR3 bases: TGTGCCAGCAATAAGGGGAACTATGGCTACACCTTC. Translated: CASNKGNYGYTF. The chain combines TRBV2 with TRBJ1-2, with a tentative D call TRBD1 (5 bases). This CDR3 is 12 amino acids long. Germline V gene sequence: CDR1 SNHLY, CDR2 FYNNEI. V was clipped by 7 bases and J by 2 bases, with 8 bases between them.

This clone has only a few counts. The V call is TRBV7-3, the J call TRBJ1-2; 9 bases map to TRBD1. After removal of 5 bases from V and 8 bases from J, the junction contained 6 bases not matched to a gene. The germline V gene encodes CDR1 SGHTA and CDR2 FQGTGA. The CDR3 sequence is 13 residues long. The CDR3 is CASSPNGQGGYTF. Here the CDR3 DNA reads TGTGCCAGCAGCCCAAACGGACAGGGGGGCTACACCTTC.

The chain joins TRBV4-1 to TRBJ1-5, with D possibly being TRBD1 (6 bases). V shed 1 base and J shed 6 bases, with 13 bases lying between them. This CDR3 contains 15 residues. From germline, CDR1 is MGHRA and CDR2 YSYEKL. The CDR3 sequence is CASSQGWGGGQPQHF. The CDR3 region has the DNA TGCGCCAGCAGCCAAGGGTGGGGAGGGGGTCAGCCCCAGCATTTT.

The chain carries TRBV6-1 and TRBJ2-5, with D perhaps matching TRBD2 (6 bases). The CDR3 consists of 13 residues. V was cut by 1 base and J by 5 bases, with 8 bases left in between. Germline V gene data show CDR1 as MNHNS and CDR2 as SASEGT. DNA of the CDR3: TGTGCCAGCAGTGAAGTGGGGAGGGAGACCCAGTACTTC. This gives the protein CASSEVGRETQYF.

This chain connects TRBV30 to TRBJ1-1, with a weak D call TRBD1 (5 bases). Germline-derived CDR1 and CDR2 are GTSNPN and SVGIG (reference sequence). V was shortened by 4 bases and J by 4 bases, with 13 bases between the two germline ends. This CDR3 spans 13 amino acids. CDR3 amino acids: CAWNLGGGTEAFF. The DNA of the CDR3 is TGTGCCTGGAACCTTGGGGGGGGCACTGAAGCTTTCTTT.

This clone occurred once. The rearrangement joins TRBV29-1 to TRBJ1-1; D uncertain. In germline, CDR1 is SQVTM, CDR2 ANQGSEA. The CDR3 has 12 residues. V was trimmed by 4 bases and J by 0 bases, leaving 6 bases between them. The CDR3 DNA sequence: TGCAGCGTTGCTCTCCTGAACACTGAAGCTTTCTTT. This translates into CSVALLNTEAFF.